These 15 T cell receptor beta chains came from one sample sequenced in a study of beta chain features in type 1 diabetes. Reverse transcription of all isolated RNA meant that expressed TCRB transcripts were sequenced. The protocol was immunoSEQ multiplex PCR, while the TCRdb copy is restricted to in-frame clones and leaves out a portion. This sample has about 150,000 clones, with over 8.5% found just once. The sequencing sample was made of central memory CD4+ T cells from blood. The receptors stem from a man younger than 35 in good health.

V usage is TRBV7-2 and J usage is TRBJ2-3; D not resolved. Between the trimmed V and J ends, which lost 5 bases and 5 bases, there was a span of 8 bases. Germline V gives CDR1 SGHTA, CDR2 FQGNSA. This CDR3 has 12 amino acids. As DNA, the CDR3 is TGTGCCAGCAGCCCCCAGAGAGATACGCAGTATTTT. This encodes CASSPQRDTQYF.

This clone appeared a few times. DNA of the CDR3: TGCAGCGCCCCAGCGGGACCCGGGGAGCTGTTTTTT. Its translation is CSAPAGPGELFF. V usage is TRBV29-1 and J usage is TRBJ2-2; 7 positions agree with TRBD2. V was clipped by 7 bases and J by 6 bases; unmatched bases: 5. Germline V gene lookup returns CDR1 SQVTM and CDR2 ANQGSEA. The CDR3 loop spans 12 amino acids.

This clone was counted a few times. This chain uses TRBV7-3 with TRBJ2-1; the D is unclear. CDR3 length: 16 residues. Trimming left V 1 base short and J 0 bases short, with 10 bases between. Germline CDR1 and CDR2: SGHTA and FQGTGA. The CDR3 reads CASSLIGQSSYNEQFF. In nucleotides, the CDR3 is TGTGCCAGCAGCTTAATCGGTCAAAGCTCCTACAATGAGCAGTTCTTC.

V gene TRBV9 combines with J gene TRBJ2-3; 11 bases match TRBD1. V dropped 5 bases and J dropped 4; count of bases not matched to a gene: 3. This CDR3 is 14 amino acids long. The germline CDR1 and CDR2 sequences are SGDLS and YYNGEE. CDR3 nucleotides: TGTGCCAGCAGTCGGGACAGGGGGGCAGATACGCAGTATTTT. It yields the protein CASSRDRGADTQYF. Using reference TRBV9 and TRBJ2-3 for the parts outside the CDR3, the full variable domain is DSGVTQTPKHLITATGQRVTLRCSPRSGDLSVYWYQQSLDQGLQFLIQYYNGEERAKGNILERFSAQQFPDLHSELNLSSLELGDSALYFCASSRDRGADTQYFGPGTRLTVL.

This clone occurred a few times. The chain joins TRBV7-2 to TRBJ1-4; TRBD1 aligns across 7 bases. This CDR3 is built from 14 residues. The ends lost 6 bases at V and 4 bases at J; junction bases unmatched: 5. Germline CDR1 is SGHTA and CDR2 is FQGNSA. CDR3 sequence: CASSQDRSNEKLFF. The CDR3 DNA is TGTGCCAGCAGTCAGGACAGGAGTAATGAAAAACTGTTTTTT.

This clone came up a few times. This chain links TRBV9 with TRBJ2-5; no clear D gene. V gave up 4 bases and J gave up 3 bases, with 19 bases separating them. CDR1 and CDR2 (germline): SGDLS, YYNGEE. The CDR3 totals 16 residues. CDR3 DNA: TGTGCCAGCAGCTCCAGACCAAACACTGGAAAAGAGACCCAGTACTTC. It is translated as CASSSRPNTGKETQYF.

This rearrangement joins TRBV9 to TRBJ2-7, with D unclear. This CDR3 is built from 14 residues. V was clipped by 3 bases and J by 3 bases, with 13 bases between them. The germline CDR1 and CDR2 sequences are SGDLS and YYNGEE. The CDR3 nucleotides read TGTGCCAGCAGCGCCGTACCCACTAACTACGAGCAGTACTTC. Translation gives CASSAVPTNYEQYF.

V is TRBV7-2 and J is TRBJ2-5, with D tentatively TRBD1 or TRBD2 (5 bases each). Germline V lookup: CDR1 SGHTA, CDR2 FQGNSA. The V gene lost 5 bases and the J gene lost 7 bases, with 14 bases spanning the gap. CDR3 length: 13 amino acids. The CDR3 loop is CASSPGHGGTQYF. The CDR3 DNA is TGTGCCAGCAGCCCGGGTCATGGGGGGACCCAGTACTTC.

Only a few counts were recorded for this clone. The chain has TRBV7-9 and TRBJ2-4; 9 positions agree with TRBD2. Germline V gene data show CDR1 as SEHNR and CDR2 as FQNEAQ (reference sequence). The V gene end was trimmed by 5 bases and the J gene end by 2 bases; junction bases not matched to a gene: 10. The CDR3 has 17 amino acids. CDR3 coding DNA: TGTGCCAGCAGCCAACCCGGGACTAGCTTATCCAAAAACATTCAGTACTTC. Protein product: CASSQPGTSLSKNIQYF.

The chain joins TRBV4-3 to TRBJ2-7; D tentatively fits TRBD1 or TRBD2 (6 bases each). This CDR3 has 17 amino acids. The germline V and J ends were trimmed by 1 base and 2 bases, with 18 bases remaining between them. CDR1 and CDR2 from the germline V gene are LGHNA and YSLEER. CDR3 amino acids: CASSQGLFGGLTYEQYF. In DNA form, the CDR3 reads TGCGCCAGCAGCCAAGGCTTGTTCGGGGGCCTAACCTACGAGCAGTACTTC.

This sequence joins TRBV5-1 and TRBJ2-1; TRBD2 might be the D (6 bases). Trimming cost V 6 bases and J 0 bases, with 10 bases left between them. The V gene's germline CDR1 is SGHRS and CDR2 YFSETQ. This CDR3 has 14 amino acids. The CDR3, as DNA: TGCGCCAGCAATGGAGGGAACTCCTACAATGAGCAGTTCTTC. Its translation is CASNGGNSYNEQFF. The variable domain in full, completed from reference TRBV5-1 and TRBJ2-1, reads KAGVTQTPRYLIKTRGQQVTLSCSPISGHRSVSWYQQTPGQGLQFLFEYFSETQRNKGNFPGRFSGRQFSNSRSEMNVSTLELGDSALYLCASNGGNSYNEQFFGPGTRLTVL.

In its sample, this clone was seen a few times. The CDR3: CASRPSSGTSETQYF. In DNA form, the CDR3 reads TGTGCCAGCAGACCTTCTAGCGGGACCTCGGAGACCCAGTACTTC. The rearrangement links TRBV7-2 to TRBJ2-5; 9 positions agree with TRBD2. The germline gives CDR1 SGHTA, CDR2 FQGNSA. V lost 6 bases, J lost 5 bases, and 10 bases stayed unmatched. This CDR3 comprises 15 residues.

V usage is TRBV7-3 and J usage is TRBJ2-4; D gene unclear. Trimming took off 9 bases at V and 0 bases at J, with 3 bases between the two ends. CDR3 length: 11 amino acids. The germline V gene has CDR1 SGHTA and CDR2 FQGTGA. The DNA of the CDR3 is TGTGCCAGTTTAGCCAAAAACATTCAGTACTTC. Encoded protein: CASLAKNIQYF.

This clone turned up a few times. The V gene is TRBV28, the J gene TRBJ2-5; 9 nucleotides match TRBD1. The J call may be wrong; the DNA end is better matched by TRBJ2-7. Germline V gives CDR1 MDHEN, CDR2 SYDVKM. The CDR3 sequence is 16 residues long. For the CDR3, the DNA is TGTGCCAGCAGCTCCCCTACCGGGACAGGGCTGTACGAGCAGTACTTC. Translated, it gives CASSSPTGTGLYEQYF.

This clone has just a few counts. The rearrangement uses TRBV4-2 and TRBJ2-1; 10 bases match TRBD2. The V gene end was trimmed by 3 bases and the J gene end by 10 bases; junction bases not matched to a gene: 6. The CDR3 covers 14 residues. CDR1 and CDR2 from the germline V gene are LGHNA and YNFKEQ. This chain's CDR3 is CASSQASGRWEQFF. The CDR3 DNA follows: TGTGCCAGCAGCCAGGCTAGCGGGAGATGGGAGCAGTTCTTC.